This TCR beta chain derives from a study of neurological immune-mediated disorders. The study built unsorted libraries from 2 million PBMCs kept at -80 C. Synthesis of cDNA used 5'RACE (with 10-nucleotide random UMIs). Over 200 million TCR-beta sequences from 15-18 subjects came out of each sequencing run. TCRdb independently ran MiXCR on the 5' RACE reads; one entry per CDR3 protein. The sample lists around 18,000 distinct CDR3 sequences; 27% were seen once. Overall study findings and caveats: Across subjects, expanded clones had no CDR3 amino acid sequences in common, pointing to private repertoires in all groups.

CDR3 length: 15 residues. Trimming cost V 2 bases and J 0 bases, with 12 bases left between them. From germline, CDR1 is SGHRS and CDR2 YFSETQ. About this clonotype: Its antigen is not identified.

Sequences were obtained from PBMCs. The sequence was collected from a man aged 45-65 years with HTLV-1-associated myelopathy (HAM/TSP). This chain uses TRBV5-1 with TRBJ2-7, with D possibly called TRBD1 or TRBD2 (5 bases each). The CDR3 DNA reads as TGCGCCAGCAGCTTCCGGGGCTCGAGCTCCTACGAGCAGTACTTC. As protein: CASSFRGSSSYEQYF.